The present T cell receptor beta chain was sequenced within a study of shared clonotypes between healthy human individuals. Overall study context: The study used three CD4 naive, three CD4 memory, two CD8 naive and one CD8 memory plate per donor.

This clone has only one observation. This CDR3 spans 15 amino acids. V was pared by 2 bases and J by 3 bases, with 10 bases between. The germline V gene has CDR1 KGHSH and CDR2 LQKENI. Libraries were prepared by immunoSEQ multiplex PCR; TCRdb keeps only in-frame clonotypes and omits some of them. The repertoire consists of 2 million to 2.5 million clones, with approximately 95% occurring once and the leading ten covering approximately 0.13%. This receptor was obtained from a young man in good health. The chain has TRBV18 and TRBJ1-4; no firm D call. The sample comprised naive CD4+ T cells sorted from blood. The sample's subset: CD45RA+ positively selected. The CDR3 sequence is CASSPVGTSNEKLFF. The CDR3 region has the DNA TGTGCCAGCTCACCAGTGGGTACGTCTAATGAAAAACTGTTTTTT.